These 20 T cell receptor beta chains originate from one sample sequenced in a study of memory CD4+ T cells and cytomegalovirus serostatus. Only in-frame clones appear in the TCRdb table, and some are missing; sequencing was by immunoSEQ multiplex PCR. The profile shows 46,000 or so clones, roughly 78% of them singletons. The sort gate was single viable CD3+CD4+CD8-CD45RO+ cells for memory CD4+ T cells. Sequences were obtained from memory CD4+ T cells from blood. The source is an adult in good health and CMV-seronegative.

The chain joins TRBV5-1 to TRBJ1-5, with D unclear. The CDR3 is 15 amino acids. V gave up 0 bases and J gave up 0 bases, with 7 bases separating them. Germline values: CDR1 SGHRS, CDR2 YFSETQ. The CDR3, as DNA: TGCGCCAGCAGCTTGGACGGCTTTAGCAATCAGCCCCAGCATTTT. It encodes CASSLDGFSNQPQHF.

V and J are TRBV13 and TRBJ2-5, with TRBD2 identical over 10 bases. With V trimmed by 2 bases and J by 4 bases, 7 bases remained unmatched. Germline V CDR1 and CDR2: PRHDT, FYEKMQ (reference sequence). The CDR3 is made up of 16 amino acids. The DNA for the CDR3 is TGTGCCAGCAGCTTAAACAGCGGGGGGGTTGGAGAGACCCAGTACTTC. Its protein is CASSLNSGGVGETQYF. The full variable domain, completed using reference TRBV13 and TRBJ2-5, is AAGVIQSPRHLIKEKRETATLKCYPIPRHDTVYWYQQGPGQDPQFLISFYEKMQSDKGSIPDRFSAQQFSDYHSELNMSSLELGDSALYFCASSLNSGGVGETQYFGPGTRLLVL.

This clone is a singleton in its sample. The chain carries TRBV7-2 and TRBJ2-7, with 15 bases that match TRBD2. Germline CDR1 SGHTA, CDR2 FQGNSA. The CDR3 has 14 residues. The trim removed 4 bases at V and 7 bases at J, leaving 2 bases unmatched. The CDR3, as DNA: TGTGCCAGCAGCTCGGGGACTAGCGGGGGGGAGCAGTACTTC. Its protein is CASSSGTSGGEQYF.

V gene TRBV18 combines with J gene TRBJ2-7; D unresolved. Germline loops: CDR1 KGHSH, CDR2 LQKENI. V was shortened by 3 bases and J by 3 bases, with 9 bases between the two germline ends. This CDR3 comprises 13 residues. The CDR3 reads CASSPNGNYEQYF. For the CDR3, the DNA is TGTGCCAGCTCACCGAACGGCAACTACGAGCAGTACTTC.

This sequence joins TRBV5-1 and TRBJ2-3; TRBD2 matches 8 bases. Germline V gives CDR1 SGHRS, CDR2 YFSETQ. V shed 9 bases, J shed 4 bases, and the junction held 13 bases outside the gene matches. CDR3 length: 15 residues. The CDR3 reads CATATRGGRADTQYF. The CDR3 DNA is TGCGCCACAGCTACCCGGGGGGGTAGGGCAGATACGCAGTATTTT.

CDR3 region: CASSVEGMTQYF. DNA for the CDR3: TGTGCCAGCAGCGTAGAAGGGATGACCCAGTACTTC. V and J are TRBV9 and TRBJ2-5, with unresolved D. CDR3 length: 12 residues. Trimming shortened V by 0 bases and J by 7 bases, and 7 bases separated the two germline ends. CDR1 is SGDLS, CDR2 YYNGEE, per germline.

The chain couples TRBV19 to TRBJ1-2; the match to TRBD1 covers 8 bases. The CDR3 loop spans 14 amino acids. V was pared by 6 bases and J by 6 bases, with 9 bases of the junction left unmatched. Looked up from germline, CDR1 is LNHDA and CDR2 is SQIVND (reference sequence). CDR3 amino acids: CASRATGGDDGYTF. CDR3 sequence (DNA): TGTGCCAGTAGGGCCACAGGGGGAGACGATGGCTACACCTTC.

The chain joins TRBV7-2 to TRBJ2-7, with D perhaps being TRBD1 or TRBD2 (6 bases each). In germline, CDR1 is SGHTA, CDR2 FQGNSA. The CDR3 length is 13 residues. V was trimmed by 8 bases and J by 3 bases, leaving 14 bases between them. The CDR3 spells CASGGQGGYEQYF. In DNA, the CDR3 is TGTGCCAGCGGGGGGCAGGGAGGCTACGAGCAGTACTTC.

J is TRBJ2-1 and V is TRBV11-2; TRBD2 aligns across 7 bases. Germline V CDR1 and CDR2: SGHAT, FQNNGV. V was pared by 2 bases and J by 6 bases, with 7 bases of the junction left unmatched. CDR3 length equals 15 residues. The CDR3 region has the DNA TGTGCCAGCAGCTTATTCGGGGGGAAGCTCAATGAGCAGTTCTTC. Encoded protein: CASSLFGGKLNEQFF. The variable domain in full, with the rest retrieved from reference TRBV11-2 and TRBJ2-1, is EAGVAQSPRYKIIEKRQSVAFWCNPISGHATLYWYQQILGQGPKLLIQFQNNGVVDDSQLPKDRFSAERLKGVDSTLKIQPAKLEDSAVYLCASSLFGGKLNEQFFGPGTRLTVL.

The chain uses TRBV7-6 and TRBJ2-6; TRBD1 aligns across 9 bases. This CDR3 has 19 residues. V lost 1 base to trimming and J lost 0 bases; unmatched junction nucleotides: 7. CDR1 and CDR2 (germline): SGHVS, FNYEAQ. This chain's CDR3 is CASSLDRTGVPSGANVLTF. For the CDR3, the DNA is TGTGCCAGCAGCTTAGACCGGACAGGGGTGCCCTCTGGGGCCAACGTCCTGACTTTC.

In nucleotides, the CDR3 is TGTGCCAGCGGAGGGGGGACAGAAGATTCCTACGAGCAGTACTTC. As protein: CASGGGTEDSYEQYF. This chain joins TRBV28 and TRBJ2-7; maybe TRBD1 (7 bases). V lost 8 bases, J lost 1 base, and 18 bases lay in between. The CDR3 has 15 amino acids. Per the germline V gene, CDR1 is MDHEN and CDR2 is SYDVKM. The full variable domain, completed using reference TRBV28 and TRBJ2-7, is DVKVTQSSRYLVKRTGEKVFLECVQDMDHENMFWYRQDPGLGLRLIYFSYDVKMKEKGDIPEGYSVSREKKERFSLILESASTNQTSMYLCASGGGTEDSYEQYFGPGTRLTVT.

The chain recombines TRBV5-1 with TRBJ1-5; D is ambiguous. V was shortened by 4 bases and J by 4 bases, with 12 bases between the two germline ends. Germline CDR1 reads SGHRS; CDR2 reads YFSETQ. The CDR3 sequence is 14 residues long. Here the CDR3 DNA reads TGCGCCAGCAGCCCCGTAGGCTTAAATCAGCCCCAGCATTTT. Translation: CASSPVGLNQPQHF.

This chain connects TRBV2 to TRBJ2-5; D unresolved. This CDR3 is 15 amino acids long. Germline V gene lookup returns CDR1 SNHLY and CDR2 FYNNEI. The V end was cut by 1 base, the J end by 5 bases, with 14 bases between. The CDR3 DNA reads as TGTGCCAGCAGTGAAGTTGGTGGCAAAGCGGAGACCCAGTACTTC. Its protein product is CASSEVGGKAETQYF.

This clone was seen more than once but under ten times. The chain is built from TRBV4-2 and TRBJ2-3, with D unclear. CDR3 size: 13 residues. Germline-derived CDR1 and CDR2 are LGHNA and YNFKEQ. The V end was cut by 8 bases, the J end by 5 bases, with 14 bases between. CDR3 loop: CASCRPGGDTQYF. CDR3 in DNA: TGTGCCAGCTGCCGCCCGGGTGGAGATACGCAGTATTTT.

This clone was seen just once. The chain couples TRBV9 to TRBJ1-3, with TRBD1 matching over 7 bases. In germline, CDR1 is SGDLS, CDR2 YYNGEE. With V trimmed by 1 base and J by 1 base, 8 bases remained unmatched. There are 17 residues in the CDR3. CDR3 loop: CASSVTPGTESGNTIYF. The CDR3 nucleotides are TGTGCCAGCAGCGTAACCCCCGGGACAGAGTCTGGAAACACCATATATTTT.

Only a few counts were recorded for this clone. The V gene is TRBV4-2, the J gene TRBJ1-2; perhaps TRBD1 as D (5 bases). From germline, CDR1 is LGHNA and CDR2 YNFKEQ. This CDR3 is built from 14 residues. The V end lost 0 bases, the J end lost 7 bases, and 12 bases lay between the germline ends. This chain's CDR3 is CASSQDGGFAGYTF. CDR3 nucleotide sequence: TGTGCCAGCAGCCAAGATGGGGGTTTTGCTGGCTACACCTTC.

The chain recombines TRBV6-9 with TRBJ1-1; 11 bases match TRBD1. This CDR3 region has 17 residues. Per germline, CDR1 MNHGY and CDR2 SVAAGI. Trimming cost V 7 bases and J 6 bases; bases outside gene matches: 16. The CDR3 DNA follows: TGTGCCAGCATGATACCCGGGACAGGGGGAAGGAGCGCTGAAGCTTTCTTT. Amino acid sequence: CASMIPGTGGRSAEAFF.

The chain couples TRBV6-6 to TRBJ1-5, with D maybe TRBD1 (6 bases). Germline assignment: CDR1 MNHNY and CDR2 SVGAGI (reference sequence). V shed 6 bases and J shed 0 bases, with 9 bases lying between them. This CDR3 is 14 amino acids long. CDR3 bases: TGTGCCAGCAGCGGGGGGCCTAGCAATCAGCCCCAGCATTTT. It is translated as CASSGGPSNQPQHF.

This chain links TRBV7-6 with TRBJ1-5; D is uncertain. There are 15 residues in the CDR3. Trimming pared 1 base from V and 2 bases from J, leaving 9 bases between. Germline CDR1 and CDR2: SGHVS and FNYEAQ. CDR3 nucleotide sequence: TGTGCCAGCAGCTTAGAAGCCCGGGGCAATCAGCCCCAGCATTTT. Protein sequence: CASSLEARGNQPQHF.

This clone was found once. The chain employs TRBV6-5 and TRBJ2-1; 7 bases fit TRBD1. The germline gives CDR1 MNHEY, CDR2 SVGAGI. The CDR3 covers 12 residues. With V trimmed by 7 bases and J by 8 bases, 5 bases remained unmatched. CDR3 coding DNA: TGTGCCAGCAAGACAGGGCCCCATGAGCAGTTCTTC. Translation: CASKTGPHEQFF.